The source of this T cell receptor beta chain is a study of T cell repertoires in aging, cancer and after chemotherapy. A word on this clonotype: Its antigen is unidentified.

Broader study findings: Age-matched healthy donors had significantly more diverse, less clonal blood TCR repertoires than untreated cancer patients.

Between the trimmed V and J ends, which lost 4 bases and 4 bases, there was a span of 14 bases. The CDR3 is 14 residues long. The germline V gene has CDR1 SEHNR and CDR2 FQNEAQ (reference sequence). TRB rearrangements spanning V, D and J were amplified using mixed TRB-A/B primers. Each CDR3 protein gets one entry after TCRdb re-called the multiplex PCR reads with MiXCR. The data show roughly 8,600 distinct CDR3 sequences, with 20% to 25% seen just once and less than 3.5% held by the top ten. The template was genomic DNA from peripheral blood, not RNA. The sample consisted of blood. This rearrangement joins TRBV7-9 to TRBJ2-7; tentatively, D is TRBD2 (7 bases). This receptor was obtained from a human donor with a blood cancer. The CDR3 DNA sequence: TGTGCCAGCAGCTCGAGGGGGGGCATTTACGAGCAGTACTTC. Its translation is CASSSRGGIYEQYF. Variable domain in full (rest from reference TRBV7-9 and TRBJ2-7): DTGVSQNPRHKITKRGQNVTFRCDPISEHNRLYWYRQTLGQGPEFLTYFQNEAQLEKSRLLSDRFSAERPKGSFSTLEIQRTEQGDSAMYLCASSSRGGIYEQYFGPGTRLTVT.